This T cell receptor (beta chain) was recorded in a study of blood T cell repertoires in COVID-19. This CDR3 comprises 17 residues. The trim removed 1 base at V and 7 bases at J, leaving 11 bases unmatched. Per the germline V gene, CDR1 is SGHVS and CDR2 is FNYEAQ. This clone was observed a few times. Data came from immunoSEQ multiplex PCR; TCRdb stores just in-frame clones and leaves some out. This table has about 110,000 clones, roughly four fifths appearing once. The clonotype was recovered from a woman aged 60-75 years with acute or convalescent COVID-19. The chain combines TRBV7-6 with TRBJ2-3; 10 nucleotides line up with TRBD2. The sequenced sample consisted of peripheral blood. In nucleotides, the CDR3 is TGTGCCAGCAGCTTAGAGGCCCAGCGGGGGGGCGTATATACGCAGTATTTT. Amino acids: CASSLEAQRGGVYTQYF.